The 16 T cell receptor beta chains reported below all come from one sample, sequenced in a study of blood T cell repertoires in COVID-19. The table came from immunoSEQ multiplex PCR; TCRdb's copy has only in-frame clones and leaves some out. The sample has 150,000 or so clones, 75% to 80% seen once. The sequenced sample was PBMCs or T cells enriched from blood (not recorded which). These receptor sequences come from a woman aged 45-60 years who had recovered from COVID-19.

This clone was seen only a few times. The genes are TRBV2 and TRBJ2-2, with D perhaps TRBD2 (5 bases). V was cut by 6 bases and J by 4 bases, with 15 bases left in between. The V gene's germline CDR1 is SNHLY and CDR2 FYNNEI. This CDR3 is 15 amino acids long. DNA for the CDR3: TGTGCCAGCAGGGACTCTACGAAAGGCACCGGGGAGCTGTTTTTT. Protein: CASRDSTKGTGELFF. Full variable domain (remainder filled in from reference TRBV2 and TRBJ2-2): EPEVTQTPSHQVTQMGQEVILRCVPISNHLYFYWYRQILGQKVEFLVSFYNNEISEKSEIFDDQFSVERPDGSNFTLKIRSTKLEDSAMYFCASRDSTKGTGELFFGEGSRLTVL.

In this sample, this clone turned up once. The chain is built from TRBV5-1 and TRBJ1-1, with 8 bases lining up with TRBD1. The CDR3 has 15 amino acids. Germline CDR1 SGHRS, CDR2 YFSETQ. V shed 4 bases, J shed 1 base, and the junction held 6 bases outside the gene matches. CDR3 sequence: CASSDGQGWNTEAFF. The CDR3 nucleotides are TGCGCCAGCAGCGATGGACAGGGATGGAACACTGAAGCTTTCTTT.

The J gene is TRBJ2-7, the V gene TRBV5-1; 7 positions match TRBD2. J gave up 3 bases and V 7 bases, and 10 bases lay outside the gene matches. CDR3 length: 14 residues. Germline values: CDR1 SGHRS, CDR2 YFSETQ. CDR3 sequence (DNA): TGCGCCAGCCGTCAGGACGGGAGGATCTACGAGCAGTACTTC. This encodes CASRQDGRIYEQYF.

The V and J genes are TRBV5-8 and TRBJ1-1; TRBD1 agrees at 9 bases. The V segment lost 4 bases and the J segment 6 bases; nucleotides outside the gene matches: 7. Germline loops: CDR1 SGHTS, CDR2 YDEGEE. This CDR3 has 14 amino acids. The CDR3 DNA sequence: TGTGCCAGCAGCGTGGGACAGGGATGGTCTGAAGCTTTCTTT. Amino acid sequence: CASSVGQGWSEAFF.

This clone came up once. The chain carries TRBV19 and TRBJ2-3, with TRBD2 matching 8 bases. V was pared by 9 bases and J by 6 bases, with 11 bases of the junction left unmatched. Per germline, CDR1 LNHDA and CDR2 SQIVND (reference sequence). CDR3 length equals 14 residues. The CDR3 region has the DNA TGTGCCAGCACCAAGGGGCGGGAGGACGATACGCAGTATTTT. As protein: CASTKGREDDTQYF.

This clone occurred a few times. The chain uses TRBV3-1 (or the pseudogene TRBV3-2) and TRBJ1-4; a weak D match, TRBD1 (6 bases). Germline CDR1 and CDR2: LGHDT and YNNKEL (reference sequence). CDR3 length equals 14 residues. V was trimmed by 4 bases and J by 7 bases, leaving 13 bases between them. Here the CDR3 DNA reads TGTGCCAGCAGCCCTGCGCAGGGGAGTGAAAAACTGTTTTTT. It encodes CASSPAQGSEKLFF.

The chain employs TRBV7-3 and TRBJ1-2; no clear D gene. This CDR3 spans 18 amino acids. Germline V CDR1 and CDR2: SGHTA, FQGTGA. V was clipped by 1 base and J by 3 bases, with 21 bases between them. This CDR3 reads CASSLRGGQEIPYYGYTF. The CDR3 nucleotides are TGTGCCAGCAGCTTAAGGGGAGGGCAGGAGATCCCTTACTATGGCTACACCTTC.

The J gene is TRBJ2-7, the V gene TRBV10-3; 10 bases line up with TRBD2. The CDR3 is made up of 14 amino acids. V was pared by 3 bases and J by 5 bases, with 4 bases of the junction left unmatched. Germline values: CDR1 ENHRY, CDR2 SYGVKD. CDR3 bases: TGTGCCATCAGTGAACAGCGGGAGGGCAACGAGCAGTACTTC. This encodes CAISEQREGNEQYF.

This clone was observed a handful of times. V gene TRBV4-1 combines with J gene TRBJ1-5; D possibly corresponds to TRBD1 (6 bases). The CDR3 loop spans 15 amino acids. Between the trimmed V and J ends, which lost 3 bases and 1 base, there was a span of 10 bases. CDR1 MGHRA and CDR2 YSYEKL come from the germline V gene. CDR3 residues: CASSQDSTSNQPQHF. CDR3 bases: TGCGCCAGCAGCCAGGACAGCACCAGCAATCAGCCCCAGCATTTT.

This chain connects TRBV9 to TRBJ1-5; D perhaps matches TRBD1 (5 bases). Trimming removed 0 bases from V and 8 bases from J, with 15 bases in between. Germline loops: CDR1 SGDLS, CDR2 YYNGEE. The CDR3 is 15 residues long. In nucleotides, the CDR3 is TGTGCCAGCAGCGTAGCTACGGGGGAGAGCGAGCCCCAGCATTTT. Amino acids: CASSVATGESEPQHF.

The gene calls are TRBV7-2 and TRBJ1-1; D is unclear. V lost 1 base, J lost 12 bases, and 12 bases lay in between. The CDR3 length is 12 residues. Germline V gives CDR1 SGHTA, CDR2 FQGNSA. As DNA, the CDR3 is TGTGCCAGCAGCTTAGACGGTATTCGAACTTTCTTT. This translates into CASSLDGIRTFF.

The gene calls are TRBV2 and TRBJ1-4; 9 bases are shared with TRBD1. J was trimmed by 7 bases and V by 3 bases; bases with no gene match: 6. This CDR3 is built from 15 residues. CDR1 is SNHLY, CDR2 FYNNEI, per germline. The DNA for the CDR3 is TGTGCCAGCAGTGATAGGGGACAGGGAGGTGAAAAACTGTTTTTT. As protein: CASSDRGQGGEKLFF.

CDR3 nucleotides: TGTGCCTGTCAGGCGGGCTACGAGCAGTACTTC. Translating it yields CACQAGYEQYF. The chain employs TRBV30 and TRBJ2-7, with D possibly being TRBD2 (5 bases). The CDR3 contains 11 residues. CDR1 GTSNPN and CDR2 SVGIG come from the germline V gene (reference sequence). V shed 6 bases and J shed 3 bases, with 9 bases lying between them.

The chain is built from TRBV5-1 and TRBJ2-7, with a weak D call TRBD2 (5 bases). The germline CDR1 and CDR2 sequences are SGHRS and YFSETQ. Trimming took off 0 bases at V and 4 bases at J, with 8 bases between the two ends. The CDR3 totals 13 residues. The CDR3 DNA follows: TGCGCCAGCAGCTTGGTTTCGGGATACGAGCAGTACTTC. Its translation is CASSLVSGYEQYF.

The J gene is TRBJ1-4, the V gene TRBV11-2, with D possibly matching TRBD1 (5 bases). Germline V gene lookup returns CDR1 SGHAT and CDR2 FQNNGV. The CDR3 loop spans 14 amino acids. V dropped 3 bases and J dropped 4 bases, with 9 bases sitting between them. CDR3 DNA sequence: TGTGCCAGCAGCTTCAGGGACTTTAATGAAAAACTGTTTTTT. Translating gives CASSFRDFNEKLFF.

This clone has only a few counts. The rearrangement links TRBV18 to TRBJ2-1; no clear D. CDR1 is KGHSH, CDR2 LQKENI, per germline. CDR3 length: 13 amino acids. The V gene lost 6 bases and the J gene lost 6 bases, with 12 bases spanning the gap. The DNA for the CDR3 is TGTGCCAGCTCCCGCAGGCAACCCAATGAGCAGTTCTTC. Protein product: CASSRRQPNEQFF.